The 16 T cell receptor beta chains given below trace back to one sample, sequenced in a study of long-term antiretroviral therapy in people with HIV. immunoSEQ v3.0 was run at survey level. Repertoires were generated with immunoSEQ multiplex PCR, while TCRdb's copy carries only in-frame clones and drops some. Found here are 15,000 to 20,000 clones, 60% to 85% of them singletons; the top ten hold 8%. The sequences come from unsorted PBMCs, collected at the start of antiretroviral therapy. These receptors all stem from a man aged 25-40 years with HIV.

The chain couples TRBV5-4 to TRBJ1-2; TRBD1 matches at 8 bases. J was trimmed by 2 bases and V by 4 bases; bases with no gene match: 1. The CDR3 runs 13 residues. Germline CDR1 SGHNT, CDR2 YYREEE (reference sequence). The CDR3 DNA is TGTGCCAGCAGCCGGACAGGGAACTATGGCTACACCTTC. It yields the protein CASSRTGNYGYTF.

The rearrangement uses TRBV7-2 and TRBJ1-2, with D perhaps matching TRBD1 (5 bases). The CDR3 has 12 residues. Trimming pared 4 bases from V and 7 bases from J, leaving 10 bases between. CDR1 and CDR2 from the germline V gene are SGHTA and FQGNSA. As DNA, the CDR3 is TGTGCCAGCAGCTCGGGGGGGGGTGGCTACACCTTC. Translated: CASSSGGGGYTF.

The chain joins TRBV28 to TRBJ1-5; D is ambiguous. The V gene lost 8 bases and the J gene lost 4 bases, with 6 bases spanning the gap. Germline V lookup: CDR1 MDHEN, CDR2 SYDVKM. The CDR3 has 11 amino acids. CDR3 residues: CASAGNQPQHF. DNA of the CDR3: TGTGCCAGCGCCGGAAATCAGCCCCAGCATTTT.

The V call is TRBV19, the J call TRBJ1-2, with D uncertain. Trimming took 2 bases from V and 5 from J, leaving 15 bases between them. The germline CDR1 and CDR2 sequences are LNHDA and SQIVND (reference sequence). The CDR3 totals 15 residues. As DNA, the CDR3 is TGTGCCAGTAGTATAAGGGAGGGAACGGCATATGGCTACACCTTC. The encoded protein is CASSIREGTAYGYTF.

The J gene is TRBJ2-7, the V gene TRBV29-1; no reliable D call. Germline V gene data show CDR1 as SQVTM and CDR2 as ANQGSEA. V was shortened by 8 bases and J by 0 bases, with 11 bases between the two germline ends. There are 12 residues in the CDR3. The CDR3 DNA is TGCAGCTACTGGACGGTCTCCTACGAGCAGTACTTC. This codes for CSYWTVSYEQYF.

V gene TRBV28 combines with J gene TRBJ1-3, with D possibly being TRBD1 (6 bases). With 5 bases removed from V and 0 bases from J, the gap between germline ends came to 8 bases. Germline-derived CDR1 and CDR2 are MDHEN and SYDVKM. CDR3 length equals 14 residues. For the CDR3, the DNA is TGTGCCAGCAGTCTGACAGGCTCTGGAAACACCATATATTTT. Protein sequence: CASSLTGSGNTIYF.

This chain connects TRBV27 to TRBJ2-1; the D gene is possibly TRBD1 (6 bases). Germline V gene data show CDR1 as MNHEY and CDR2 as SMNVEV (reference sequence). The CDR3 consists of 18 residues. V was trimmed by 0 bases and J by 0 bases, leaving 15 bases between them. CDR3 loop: CASSLSGDRQSSYNEQFF. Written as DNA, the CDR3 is TGTGCCAGCAGTTTATCGGGCGACAGGCAGAGCTCCTACAATGAGCAGTTCTTC.

Here the CDR3 DNA reads TGTGCCAGCAGCTTAGAGCCCGTGAACACTGAAGCTTTCTTT. Translated: CASSLEPVNTEAFF. The chain combines TRBV7-8 with TRBJ1-1; D not certain. Germline-derived CDR1 and CDR2 are SGHVS and FQNEAQ. V was shortened by 1 base and J by 0 bases, with 6 bases between the two germline ends. The CDR3 length is 14 residues.

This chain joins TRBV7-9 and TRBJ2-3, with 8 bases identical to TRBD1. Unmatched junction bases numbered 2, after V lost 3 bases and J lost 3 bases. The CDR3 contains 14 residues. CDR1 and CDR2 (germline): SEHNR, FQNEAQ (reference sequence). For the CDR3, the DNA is TGTGCCAGCAGCTTCTGGACAGGGACAGATACGCAGTATTTT. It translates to CASSFWTGTDTQYF.

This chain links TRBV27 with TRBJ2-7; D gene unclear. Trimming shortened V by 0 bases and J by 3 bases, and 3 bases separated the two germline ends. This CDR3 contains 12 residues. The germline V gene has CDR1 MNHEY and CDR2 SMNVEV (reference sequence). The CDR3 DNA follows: TGTGCCAGCAGTTTATCTGGCTACGAGCAGTACTTC. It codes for CASSLSGYEQYF.

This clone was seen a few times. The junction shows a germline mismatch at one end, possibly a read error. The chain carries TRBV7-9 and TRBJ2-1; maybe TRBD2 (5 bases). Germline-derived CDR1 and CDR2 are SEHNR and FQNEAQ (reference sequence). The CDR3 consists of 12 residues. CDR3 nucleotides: TGTGCCAGCAGCCTAGCCTACTATGAGCAGTTCTTC. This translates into CASSLAYYEQFF.

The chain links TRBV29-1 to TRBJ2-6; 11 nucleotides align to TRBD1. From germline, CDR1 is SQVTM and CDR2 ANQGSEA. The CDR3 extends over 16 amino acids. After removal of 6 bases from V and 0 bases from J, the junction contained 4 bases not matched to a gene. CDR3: CSVPGTGGSGANVLTF. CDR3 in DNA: TGCAGCGTCCCCGGGACAGGGGGCTCTGGGGCCAACGTCCTGACTTTC.

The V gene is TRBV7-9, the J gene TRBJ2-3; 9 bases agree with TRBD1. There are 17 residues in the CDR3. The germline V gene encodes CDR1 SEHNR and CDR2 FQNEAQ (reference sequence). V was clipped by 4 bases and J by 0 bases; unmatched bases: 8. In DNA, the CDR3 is TGTGCCAGCAGCTCACCGGGACAGGGTGTGAGCACAGATACGCAGTATTTT. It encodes CASSSPGQGVSTDTQYF.

In DNA, the CDR3 is TGTGCCAGCAGCCCCTGGGGGGAGGGCAATGAGCAGTTCTTC. It translates to CASSPWGEGNEQFF. The V gene is TRBV7-3, the J gene TRBJ2-1, with 7 bases lining up with TRBD2. This CDR3 is built from 14 residues. V lost 5 bases, J lost 6 bases, and 7 bases stayed unmatched. Germline V lookup: CDR1 SGHTA, CDR2 FQGTGA.

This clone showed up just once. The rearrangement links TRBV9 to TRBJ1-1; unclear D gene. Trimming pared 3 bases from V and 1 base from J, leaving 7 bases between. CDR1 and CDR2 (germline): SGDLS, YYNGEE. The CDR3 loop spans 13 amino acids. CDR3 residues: CASSGQKNTEAFF. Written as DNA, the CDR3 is TGTGCCAGCAGCGGACAAAAGAACACTGAAGCTTTCTTT.

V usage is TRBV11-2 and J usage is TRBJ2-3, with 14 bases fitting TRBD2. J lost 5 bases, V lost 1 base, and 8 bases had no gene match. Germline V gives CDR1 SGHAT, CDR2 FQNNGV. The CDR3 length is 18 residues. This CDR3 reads CASSLGSVGTSGRDTQYF. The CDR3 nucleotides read TGTGCCAGCAGCTTAGGGTCAGTTGGGACTAGCGGGAGAGATACGCAGTATTTT.